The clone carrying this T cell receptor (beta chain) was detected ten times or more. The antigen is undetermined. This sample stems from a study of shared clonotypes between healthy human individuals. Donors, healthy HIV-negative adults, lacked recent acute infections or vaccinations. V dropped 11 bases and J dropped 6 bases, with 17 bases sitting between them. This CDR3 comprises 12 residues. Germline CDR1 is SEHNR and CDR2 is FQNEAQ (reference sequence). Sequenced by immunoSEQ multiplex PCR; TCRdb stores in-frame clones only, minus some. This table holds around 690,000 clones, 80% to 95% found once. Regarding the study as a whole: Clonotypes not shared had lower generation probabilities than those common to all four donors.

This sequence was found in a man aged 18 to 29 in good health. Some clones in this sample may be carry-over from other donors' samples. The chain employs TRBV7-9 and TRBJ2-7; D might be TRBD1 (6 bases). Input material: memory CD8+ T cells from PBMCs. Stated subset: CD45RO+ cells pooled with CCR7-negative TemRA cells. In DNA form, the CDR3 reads TGTGCCCCCCCCGGTGGGGGCCCCGAGCAGTACTTC. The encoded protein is CAPPGGGPEQYF.